This TCR beta chain was retrieved from a study of breast tumors, draining lymph nodes, adjacent tissues. Trimming took 4 bases from V and 9 from J, leaving 11 bases between them. The CDR3 has 12 residues. Germline values: CDR1 SGHRS, CDR2 YFSETQ. TCRdb re-derived calls from the multiplex PCR reads in MiXCR, one entry per CDR3 protein. This table holds around 66,000 distinct CDR3 sequences, less than 50% found once. This clonotype was observed many times. Antigen: not known. Study-wide points: Luminal-like breast cancer showed significantly greater tumor-nontumor repertoire similarity than basal-like breast cancer did. The lymph node origin of tumor T cells was framed as consistent with a hypothesis, not demonstrated. The data were judged consistent with most tumor T cells coming from lymph node and expanding in tumor. Tumors had less TCR diversity than lymph nodes, more than nontumor tissue.

The chain employs TRBV5-1 and TRBJ2-1; D unclear. Input material: breast tumor tissue. This TCR was sampled from a female donor with breast cancer. Some clones in this sample may be carry-over from other donors' samples. As DNA, the CDR3 is TGCGCCAGCAGCCTTCCGACGCGTGAGCAGTTCTTC. Its protein product is CASSLPTREQFF.